This T cell receptor (beta chain) was recovered during a study of blood T cell repertoires in COVID-19. Study context: From the United States, Italy and Spain came samples of acute and convalescent COVID-19.

TCRdb's table, derived via immunoSEQ multiplex PCR, lists solely in-frame clones and lacks some. The sample shows about 150,000 clones, 87% of them seen only once. The clonotype originates from an elderly man with acute or convalescent COVID-19. Sequenced sample: peripheral blood.

CDR3 sequence (DNA): TGTGCCAGCTCCGACTCCGGGGGACAGGGGGTGTGGGGAAGCACTGAAGCTTTCTTT. Its protein product is CASSDSGGQGVWGSTEAFF. The chain recombines TRBV2 with TRBJ1-1; 11 nucleotides match TRBD1. Germline V gene lookup returns CDR1 SNHLY and CDR2 FYNNEI. V shed 8 bases, J shed 4 bases, and the junction held 21 bases outside the gene matches. This CDR3 region has 19 residues.